The 5 T cell receptor beta chains presented below share a single source sample, sequenced in a study of blood T cell repertoires in COVID-19. The table came from immunoSEQ multiplex PCR; TCRdb's copy has only in-frame clones and leaves some out. The sample comprises about 300,000 clones, about nine tenths of which are singletons, and 6.9% rests with the top ten. Sequencing was carried out using peripheral blood. These receptors all stem from a woman aged 30 to 39 who had recovered from COVID-19.

Comment on this clone: Sequence at one end of the junction differs from germline and may be a read error. J is TRBJ2-4 and V is TRBV4-3; D is ambiguous. Germline lookup yields CDR1 LGHNA and CDR2 YSLEER. There are 18 residues in the CDR3. The CDR3 nucleotides are TGCGCCAGCAGCCAAGATTTAAAGCTTAAGAGAGCCGAAAACATTCAGTACTTC. Encoded protein: CASSQDLKLKRAENIQYF.

The chain links TRBV6-1 to TRBJ1-4; the D is unclear. Trimming pared 1 base from V and 3 bases from J, leaving 3 bases between. The CDR3 covers 13 residues. Per the germline V gene, CDR1 is MNHNS and CDR2 is SASEGT. The chain's CDR3 is CASSEGPNEKLFF. The CDR3 DNA follows: TGTGCCAGCAGTGAAGGGCCTAATGAAAAACTGTTTTTT.

This clone was counted a few times. The V call is TRBV6-4, the J call TRBJ1-6, with a weak D call TRBD1 (5 bases). Deletions cut 1 base from V and 7 bases from J, with 11 bases between. Germline V CDR1 and CDR2: MRHNA, SNTAGT. The CDR3 runs 15 residues. The CDR3 reads CASSDFWGVNSPLHF. Written as DNA, the CDR3 is TGTGCCAGCAGTGACTTCTGGGGGGTGAATTCACCCCTCCACTTT.

The genes are TRBV6-5 and TRBJ1-6; 7 nucleotides align to TRBD1. The CDR3 spans 15 residues. The V gene's germline CDR1 is MNHEY and CDR2 SVGAGI. Trimming took 6 bases from V and 5 from J; bases not matched to a gene: 7. For the CDR3, the DNA is TGTGCCAGCAGGCAACCCACAGGGGATAATTCACCCCTCCACTTT. This translates into CASRQPTGDNSPLHF.

V is TRBV5-4 and J is TRBJ2-4; 10 bases map to TRBD2. V lost 4 bases to trimming and J lost 5 bases; unmatched junction nucleotides: 3. CDR1 is SGHNT, CDR2 YYREEE, per germline (reference sequence). The CDR3 has 14 residues. The CDR3 protein is CASSPGLAENIQYF. The CDR3 coding sequence is TGTGCCAGCAGCCCAGGACTAGCGGAAAACATTCAGTACTTC. The full variable domain, in which reference TRBV5-4 and TRBJ2-4 provide the parts outside the CDR3, is ETGVTQSPTHLIKTRGQQVTLRCSSQSGHNTVSWYQQALGQGPQFIFQYYREEENGRGNFPPRFSGLQFPNYSSELNVNALELDDSALYLCASSPGLAENIQYFGAGTRLSVL.